This entry describes one T cell receptor (beta chain). Its antigen is unidentified. Via the markers CD45RO/CCR7/CD25/CD127/CD95/CD27, stem cell-like memory, regulatory, central memory and naive CD4+ cells were sorted. This entry is derived from a study of beta chain features in type 1 diabetes. CDR3 size: 16 residues. Germline V gene sequence: CDR1 KGHSH, CDR2 LQKENI. Trimming at V came to 3 bases and at J to 4 bases, leaving 6 bases not matched to a gene. Whole-study results and caveats: TCRB CDR3s were moderately but significantly shorter in Type 1 diabetes patients in all four CD4+ subsets.

The study reverse transcribed the entire isolated RNA, so it sequenced expressed TCRB transcripts. TCRdb's table, derived via immunoSEQ multiplex PCR, lists solely in-frame clones and lacks some. The sample carries approximately 50,000 clones, around 60% recorded once. The genes are TRBV18 and TRBJ2-7, with 13 bases aligning to TRBD2. The sample consisted of stem cell memory CD4+ T cells from blood. This TCR derives from a young woman with type 1 diabetes. The CDR3 sequence is CASSPRTSGRGYEQYF. The DNA for the CDR3 is TGTGCCAGCTCACCCCGGACTAGCGGGAGAGGGTACGAGCAGTACTTC.